A selection of T cell receptor beta chains follows, all from one sample in a study of blood T cells in healthy people across ages. Each CDR3 protein is one row after TCRdb ran MiXCR on the 5' RACE reads. The table has 1.5 million to 2 million distinct CDR3 sequences, 30% to 35% seen once. The sequenced material came from blood. These receptors came from a woman aged 25-40 years in good health. Both conserved end residues are part of each CDR3. The D gene is left open where the match is weak. Part of the rows lack a size; the others show once, few, many or a class for expanded clones.

abundance	d_gene	v_gene	j_gene	CDR3nt	CDR3aa
-	-	TRBV7-9	TRBJ1-2	TGTGCCAGCAGCTTAGCTGGGGCTGTTGGCTACACCTTC	CASSLAGAVGYTF
-	-	TRBV12-3/TRBV12-4	TRBJ1-5	TGTGCCAGCAGCTCACCCACCCCTCGGGGGCGCAGGGTGGGTCAGCCCCAGCATTTT	CASSSPTPRGRRVGQPQHF
-	TRBD1	TRBV9	TRBJ2-1	TGTGCCAGCAGCGCCCTAGAGGGACAGATCTACGAGCAGTTCTTC	CASSALEGQIYEQFF
few	-	TRBV6-5	TRBJ2-1	TGTGCCAGCAGGGCCGACCCCCCGAGCACTGAGCAGTTCTTC	CASRADPPSTEQFF
-	-	TRBV20-1	TRBJ1-1	TGCAGTGTTATACAGGGTCAGGCTGAAGCTTTCTTT	CSVIQGQAEAFF
few	TRBD2	TRBV6-2/TRBV6-3	TRBJ2-1	TGTGCCAGCACCAAAGGGAGGACTAGCGGGGGAAATGAGCAGTTCTTC	CASTKGRTSGGNEQFF
few	-	TRBV11-2	TRBJ1-6	TGTGCCAGCAGCTCCGCCTCTCTAGGTACTCCCGCAGGGTTGGCAAATTCACCCCTCCACTTT	CASSSASLGTPAGLANSPLHF
few	-	TRBV30	TRBJ1-2	TGTGCGGGCCAGGGTCTAGAAGGCTACACCTTC	CAGQGLEGYTF
-	TRBD2	TRBV5-1	TRBJ2-1	TGCGCCAGCAGCTTATCGGGACTAGCGGGAGAGGGCGATGAGCAGTTCTTC	CASSLSGLAGEGDEQFF
few	-	TRBV11-2	TRBJ2-3	TGTGCCAGCAGCTCAGGGGCCGGCTTAGATACGCAGTATTTT	CASSSGAGLDTQYF
-	-	TRBV5-6	TRBJ1-2	TGTGCCAGCGACCGTGGGGGGCACCTGTATGGCTACACCTTC	CASDRGGHLYGYTF
few	-	TRBV4-2	TRBJ2-1	TGTGCCAGCAGCCAAGATGGTGGAGAGGGGAATGAGCAGTTCTTC	CASSQDGGEGNEQFF
-	TRBD2	TRBV29-1	TRBJ2-5	TGCAGCGTTGCCGGTCTGAGAGCGGGGGTAGAGACCCAGTACTTC	CSVAGLRAGVETQYF
-	TRBD2	TRBV9	TRBJ2-1	TGTGCCAGCAGCGTAGAGGGGAGGGGTTTTTATGAGCAGTTCTTC	CASSVEGRGFYEQFF
few	-	TRBV5-1	TRBJ1-1	TGCGCCAGCAGCTTGAGTTGGGGGACTGAAGCTTTCTTT	CASSLSWGTEAFF
-	-	TRBV20-1	TRBJ2-7	TGCAGTGCTAGAGAGCAGGGGAGGTACGAGCAGTACTTC	CSAREQGRYEQYF
-	-	TRBV5-1	TRBJ2-5	TGCGCCAGCAGCCCCCGGGGAGCGGAGGAGACCCAGTACTTC	CASSPRGAEETQYF
few	TRBD1	TRBV28	TRBJ1-2	TGTGCCAGCAGTTTGTTGGACAGGAAAAACTATGGCTACACCTTC	CASSLLDRKNYGYTF
-	TRBD2	TRBV5-1	TRBJ2-1	TGCGCCAACAGCTTCGGGAGGGCCCCCTACAATGAGCAGTTCTTC	CANSFGRAPYNEQFF
few	TRBD2	TRBV5-1	TRBJ2-7	TGCGCCAGCAAAGTTCTAGCGGGAGATTACTACGAGCAGTACTTC	CASKVLAGDYYEQYF
-	-	TRBV5-6	TRBJ2-7	TGTGCCAGCAGTCGGAACAGGAATCCGACCTGCGAGCAGTACTTC	CASSRNRNPTCEQYF
-	-	TRBV3-1	TRBJ2-7	TGTGCCAGCAGCCAAGTATTTGAGGCCCAGTACTTC	CASSQVFEAQYF
few	TRBD2	TRBV4-1	TRBJ2-3	TGCGCCAGCAGCCGGACCAGCGGGAGAGGCACAGATACGCAGTATTTT	CASSRTSGRGTDTQYF
few	TRBD2	TRBV27	TRBJ2-7	TGTGCCAGCAGTCCGGGACTAGCGGGAGTGAAGGAGCAGTACTTC	CASSPGLAGVKEQYF
-	TRBD2	TRBV24-1	TRBJ2-3	TGTGCCACCAGTGAGGGTAGCGGGAGAGGGACAGATACGCAGTATTTT	CATSEGSGRGTDTQYF
few	TRBD1	TRBV27	TRBJ1-5	TGTGCCAGCAGAGCGGACAGGGATCAGCCCCAGCATTTT	CASRADRDQPQHF
many	TRBD1	TRBV12-3/TRBV12-4	TRBJ2-5	TGTGCCAGCAGCAACCTGACAGGGGTCTATTCCCAAGAGACCCAGTACTTC	CASSNLTGVYSQETQYF
many	-	TRBV4-1	TRBJ2-1	TGCGCCAGCAGCCGGAACGGTGAGCAGTTCTTC	CASSRNGEQFF
few	-	TRBV6-1	TRBJ1-5	TGTGCCAGCAGAGCACAGATTGGATTTAGCAATCAGCCCCAGCATTTT	CASRAQIGFSNQPQHF
-	TRBD1	TRBV4-1	TRBJ2-3	TGCGCCAGCAGGGATGCGGGACAGGGGTGGGCAGATACGCAGTATTTT	CASRDAGQGWADTQYF
-	-	TRBV28	TRBJ2-4	TGTGCCAGCAGTTTAGAGCAGACCCGAAACATTCAGTACTTC	CASSLEQTRNIQYF
few	-	TRBV12-3/TRBV12-4	TRBJ1-2	TGTGCCAGCAGCCGGAACAGGGTTGACTATGGCTACACCTTC	CASSRNRVDYGYTF
once	TRBD2	TRBV20-1	TRBJ2-5	TGCAGTGCCCCGGGGGGGTTCCCCTCCTACGAGCGGTACTTC	CSAPGGFPSYERYF
many	-	TRBV27	TRBJ2-5	TGTGCCAGCAGTTTTAGTAGAGGGGAGACCCAGTACTTC	CASSFSRGETQYF
few	-	TRBV7-6	TRBJ1-1	TGTGCCAGCAGCCCATACGGGGAGGGGGAAAGAACTGAAGCTTTCTTT	CASSPYGEGERTEAFF
once	-	TRBV6-6	TRBJ1-4	TGTGCCAGCAGAGGAACGGGCTCTAGTGAAAAACTGTTTTTT	CASRGTGSSEKLFF
-	-	TRBV28	TRBJ1-2	TGTGCCAGCAGGGGAGGGGGTTACGGGAATGGCTACACCTTC	CASRGGGYGNGYTF
-	TRBD1	TRBV4-2	TRBJ1-1	TGTGCCAGCAGCCCCCCTTTAGAACAGGGGGCTGTCTGGAACACTGAAGCTTTCTTT	CASSPPLEQGAVWNTEAFF